The sequence of this T cell receptor (beta chain) was determined in a study of blood T cells in healthy people across ages. Study-level background: With template switching, about one barcoded beta molecule was captured per two T cells.

This clonotype came up a few times. A second PCR, run for roughly 7 to 11 cycles, used a sample-barcoded 5' primer plus a J-beta primer mix. Per sample, CDR3-containing paired-end reads numbered at least 2.5 million. In TCRdb, the 5' RACE reads were re-called with MiXCR into one record per CDR3 protein. This table has hundreds of thousands of distinct CDR3 sequences, just over 55% appearing once. PBMCs numbering at least 7 million were isolated per sample. CDR3 length: 14 residues. V lost 4 bases and J lost 4, with 14 bases in between. In germline, CDR1 is LGHNA, CDR2 YSLEER. This sequence joins TRBV4-3 and TRBJ2-7, with D perhaps given as TRBD1 or TRBD2 (6 bases each). The sequenced sample was blood. This clonotype originated in a man aged 35-49 years in good health. For the CDR3, the DNA is TGCGCCAGCAGCCGGACTACAGGGTTATACGAGCAGTACTTC. Translating gives CASSRTTGLYEQYF.